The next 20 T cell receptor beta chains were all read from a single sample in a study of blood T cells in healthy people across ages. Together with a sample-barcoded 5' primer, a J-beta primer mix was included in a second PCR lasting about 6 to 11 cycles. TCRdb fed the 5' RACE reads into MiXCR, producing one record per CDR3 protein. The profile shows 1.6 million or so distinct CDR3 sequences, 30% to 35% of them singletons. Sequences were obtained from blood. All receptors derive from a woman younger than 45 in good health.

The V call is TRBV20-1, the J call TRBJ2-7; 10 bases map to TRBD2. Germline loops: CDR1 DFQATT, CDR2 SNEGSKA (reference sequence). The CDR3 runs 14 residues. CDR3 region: CSLKTSGPSYEQYF. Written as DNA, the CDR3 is TGCAGCTTGAAGACTAGCGGGCCTTCCTACGAGCAGTACTTC.

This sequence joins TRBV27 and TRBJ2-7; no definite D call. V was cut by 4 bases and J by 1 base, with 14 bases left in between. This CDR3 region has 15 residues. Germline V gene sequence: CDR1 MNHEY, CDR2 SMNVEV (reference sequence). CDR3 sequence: CASSSKRLLSYEQYF. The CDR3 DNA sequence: TGTGCCAGCAGTTCGAAAAGGCTCCTTTCCTACGAGCAGTACTTC.

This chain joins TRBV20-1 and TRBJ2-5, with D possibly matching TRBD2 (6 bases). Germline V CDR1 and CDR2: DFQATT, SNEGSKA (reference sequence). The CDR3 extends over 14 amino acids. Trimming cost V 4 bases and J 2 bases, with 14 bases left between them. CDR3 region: CSANVGLEQETQYF. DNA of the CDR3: TGCAGTGCTAACGTGGGACTGGAACAAGAGACCCAGTACTTC.

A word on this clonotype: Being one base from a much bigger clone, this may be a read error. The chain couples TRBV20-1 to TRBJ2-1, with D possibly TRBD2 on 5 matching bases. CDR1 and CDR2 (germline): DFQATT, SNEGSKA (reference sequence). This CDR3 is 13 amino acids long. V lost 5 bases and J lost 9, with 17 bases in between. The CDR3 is CSASIIVGVEQFF. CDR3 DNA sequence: TGCAGTGCTTCTATTATAGTGGGAGTTGAGCAGTTCTTC.

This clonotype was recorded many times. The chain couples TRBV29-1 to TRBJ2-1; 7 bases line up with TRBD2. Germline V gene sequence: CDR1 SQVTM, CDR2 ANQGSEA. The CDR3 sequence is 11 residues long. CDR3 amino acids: CSATPGLRQFF. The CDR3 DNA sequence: TGCAGTGCCACCCCGGGACTACGGCAGTTCTTC.

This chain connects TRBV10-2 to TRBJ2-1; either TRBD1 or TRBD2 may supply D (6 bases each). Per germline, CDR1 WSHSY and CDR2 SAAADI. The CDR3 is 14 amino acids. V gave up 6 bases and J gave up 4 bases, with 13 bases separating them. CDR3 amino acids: CASRGGPNYNEQFF. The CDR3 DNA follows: TGCGCCAGCAGGGGGGGCCCAAATTACAATGAGCAGTTCTTC.

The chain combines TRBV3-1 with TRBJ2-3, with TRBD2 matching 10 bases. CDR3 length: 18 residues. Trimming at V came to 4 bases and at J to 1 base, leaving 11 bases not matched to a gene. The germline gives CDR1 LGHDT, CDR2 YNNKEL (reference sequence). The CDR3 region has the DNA TGTGCCAGCAGCCCCCGTTGGTCCGGGACTAGCGGCACAGATACGCAGTATTTT. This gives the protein CASSPRWSGTSGTDTQYF.

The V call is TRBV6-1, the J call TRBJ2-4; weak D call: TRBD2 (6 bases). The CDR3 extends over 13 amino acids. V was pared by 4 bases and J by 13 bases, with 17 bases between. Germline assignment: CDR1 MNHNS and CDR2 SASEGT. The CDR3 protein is CASSVGGPNRQYF. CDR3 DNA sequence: TGTGCCAGCAGTGTAGGAGGGCCCAACAGGCAGTACTTC.

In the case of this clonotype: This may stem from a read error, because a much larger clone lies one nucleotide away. CDR3 bases: TGCAGTGCTCCCCGGACAAGGGGGATAAACATTCAGTACTTC. This encodes CSAPRTRGINIQYF. The chain has TRBV20-1 and TRBJ2-4; TRBD1 might be the D (6 bases). The CDR3 loop spans 14 amino acids. The germline gives CDR1 DFQATT, CDR2 SNEGSKA (reference sequence). Trimming left V 5 bases short and J 6 bases short, with 17 bases between.

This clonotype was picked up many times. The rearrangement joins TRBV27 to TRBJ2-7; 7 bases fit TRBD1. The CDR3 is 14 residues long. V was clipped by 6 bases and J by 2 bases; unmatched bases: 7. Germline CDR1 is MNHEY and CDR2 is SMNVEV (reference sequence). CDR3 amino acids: CASRATGTTYEQYF. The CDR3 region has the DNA TGTGCCAGCAGAGCGACAGGGACGACCTACGAGCAGTACTTC.

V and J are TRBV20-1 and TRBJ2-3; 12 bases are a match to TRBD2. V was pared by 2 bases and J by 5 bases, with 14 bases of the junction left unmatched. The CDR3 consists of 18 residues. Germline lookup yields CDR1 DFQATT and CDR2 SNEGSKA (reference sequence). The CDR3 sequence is CSARSRSTSGRPGDTQYF. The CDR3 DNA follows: TGCAGTGCTAGATCCCGATCAACTAGCGGGAGGCCGGGAGATACGCAGTATTTT.

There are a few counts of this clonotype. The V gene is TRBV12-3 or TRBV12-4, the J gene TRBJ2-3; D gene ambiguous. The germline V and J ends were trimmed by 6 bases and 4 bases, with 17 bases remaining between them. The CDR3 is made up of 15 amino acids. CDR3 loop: CASSTKGEVADTQYF. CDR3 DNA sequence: TGTGCCAGCAGCACCAAGGGTGAAGTAGCAGATACGCAGTATTTT.

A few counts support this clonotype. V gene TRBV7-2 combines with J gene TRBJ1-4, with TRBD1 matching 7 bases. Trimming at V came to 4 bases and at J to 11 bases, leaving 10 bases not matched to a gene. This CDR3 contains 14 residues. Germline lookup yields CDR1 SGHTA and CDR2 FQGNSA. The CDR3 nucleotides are TGTGCCAGCAGCTCCTGGGCAGGGGGGGGGAAACTGTTTTTT. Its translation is CASSSWAGGGKLFF.

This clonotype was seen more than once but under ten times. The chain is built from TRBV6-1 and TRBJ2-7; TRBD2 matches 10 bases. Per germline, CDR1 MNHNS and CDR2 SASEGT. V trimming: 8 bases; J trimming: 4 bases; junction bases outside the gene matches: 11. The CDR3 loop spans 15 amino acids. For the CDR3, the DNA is TGTGCCAGCTATGATACGGCTAGCGGGGGTTACGAGCAGTACTTC. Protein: CASYDTASGGYEQYF.

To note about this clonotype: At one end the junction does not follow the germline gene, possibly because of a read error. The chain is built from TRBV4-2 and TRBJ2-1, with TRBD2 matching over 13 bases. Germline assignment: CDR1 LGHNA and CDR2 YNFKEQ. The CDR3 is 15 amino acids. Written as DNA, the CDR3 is TGTGCCGGCAGCCAGGCTGGACTAGCGGGAGATGAGCAGTTCTTC. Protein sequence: CAGSQAGLAGDEQFF.

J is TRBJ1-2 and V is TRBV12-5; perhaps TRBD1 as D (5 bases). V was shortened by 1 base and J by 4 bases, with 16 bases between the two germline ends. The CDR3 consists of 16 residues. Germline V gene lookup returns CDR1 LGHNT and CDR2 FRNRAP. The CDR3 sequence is CASGLDSAGRAYGYTF. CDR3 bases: TGTGCTAGTGGTTTGGATTCAGCGGGGCGGGCCTATGGCTACACCTTC.

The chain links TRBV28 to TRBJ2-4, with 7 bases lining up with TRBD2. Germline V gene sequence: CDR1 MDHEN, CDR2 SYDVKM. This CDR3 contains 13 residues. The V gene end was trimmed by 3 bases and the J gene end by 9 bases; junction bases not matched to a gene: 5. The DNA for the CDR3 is TGTGCCAGCAGTTTCGGGCCGGGGGGCATTCAGTACTTC. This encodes CASSFGPGGIQYF.

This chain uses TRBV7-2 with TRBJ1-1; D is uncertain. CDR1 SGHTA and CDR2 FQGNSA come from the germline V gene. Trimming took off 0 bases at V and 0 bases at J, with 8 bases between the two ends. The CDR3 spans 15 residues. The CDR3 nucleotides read TGTGCCAGCAGCTTAGCGTCCGTGCTGAACACTGAAGCTTTCTTT. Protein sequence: CASSLASVLNTEAFF.

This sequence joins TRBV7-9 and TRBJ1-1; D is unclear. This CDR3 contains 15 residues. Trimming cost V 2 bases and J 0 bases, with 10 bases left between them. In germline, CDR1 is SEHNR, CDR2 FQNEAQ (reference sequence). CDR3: CASSLNAALNTEAFF. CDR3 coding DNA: TGTGCCAGCAGCTTAAATGCAGCTCTGAACACTGAAGCTTTCTTT.

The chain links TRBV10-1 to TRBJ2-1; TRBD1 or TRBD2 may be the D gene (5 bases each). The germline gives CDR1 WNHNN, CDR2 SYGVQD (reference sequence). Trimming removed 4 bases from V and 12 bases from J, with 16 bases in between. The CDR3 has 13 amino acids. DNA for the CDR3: TGCGCCAGCAGTGCATCTATGTCGGGGCCGCAGTTCTTC. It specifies CASSASMSGPQFF.